One sample yielded the 18 T cell receptor beta chains listed below, sequenced in a study of blood T cell repertoires in COVID-19. Measured with immunoSEQ multiplex PCR; TCRdb has only the in-frame clones, and not every one. The table records around 180,000 clones, about 84% of them present only once. Sequenced: peripheral blood. These TCRs come from a person aged 70 to 85 with COVID-19, enrolled during active disease.

A few counts support this clone. The chain employs TRBV7-8 and TRBJ1-4; a possible D gene is TRBD1 (6 bases). Per the germline V gene, CDR1 is SGHVS and CDR2 is FQNEAQ. CDR3 length equals 14 residues. Trimming pared 3 bases from V and 7 bases from J, leaving 12 bases between. The CDR3 spells CASSFGGTGEKLFF. The CDR3 DNA sequence: TGTGCCAGCAGCTTTGGGGGCACTGGTGAAAAACTGTTTTTT.

J is TRBJ2-3 and V is TRBV5-4, with a tentative D call TRBD2 (5 bases). Trimming shortened V by 4 bases and J by 4 bases, and 22 bases separated the two germline ends. In germline, CDR1 is SGHNT, CDR2 YYREEE (reference sequence). The CDR3 is 17 amino acids. CDR3 sequence (DNA): TGTGCCAGCAGCATAGACCCGCTAGCTTCGGTTGCAGATACGCAGTATTTT. Protein sequence: CASSIDPLASVADTQYF.

V gene TRBV10-2 combines with J gene TRBJ2-3; a weak D match, TRBD2 (6 bases). Germline V gives CDR1 WSHSY, CDR2 SAAADI. The CDR3 runs to 16 residues. The germline V and J ends were trimmed by 0 bases and 1 base, with 11 bases remaining between them. The CDR3 DNA sequence: TGCGCCAGCAGTGAGTCCGGGGGAGCAGGCACAGATACGCAGTATTTT. Translating gives CASSESGGAGTDTQYF.

The chain employs TRBV4-2 and TRBJ1-4; D might be TRBD1 (6 bases). Trimming cost V 1 base and J 8 bases, with 14 bases left between them. This CDR3 region has 15 residues. CDR1 and CDR2 (germline): LGHNA, YNFKEQ. The CDR3 loop reads CASSQGGRGWEKLFF. The CDR3 DNA is TGTGCCAGCAGCCAAGGAGGCAGGGGATGGGAAAAACTGTTTTTT.

The chain employs TRBV7-6 and TRBJ2-1, with 14 bases aligning to TRBD2. V was clipped by 1 base and J by 8 bases; unmatched bases: 10. The CDR3 is 18 amino acids. Germline-derived CDR1 and CDR2 are SGHVS and FNYEAQ. CDR3 coding DNA: TGTGCCAGCAGCTTAGAGCCGGGACTAGCGGGAGTTTGGGATGAGCAGTTCTTC. Protein: CASSLEPGLAGVWDEQFF.

The J gene is TRBJ1-2, the V gene TRBV19; D is uncertain. The germline V and J ends were trimmed by 7 bases and 4 bases, with 7 bases remaining between them. Per the germline V gene, CDR1 is LNHDA and CDR2 is SQIVND (reference sequence). The CDR3 totals 11 residues. DNA of the CDR3: TGTGCCAGTAAACAATTCTATGGCTACACCTTC. It encodes CASKQFYGYTF.

The V gene is TRBV14, the J gene TRBJ2-1, with TRBD1 as a possible D gene (5 bases). This CDR3 region has 15 residues. The germline gives CDR1 SGHDN, CDR2 FVKESK. Trimming stripped 6 bases from V and 3 bases from J, with 15 bases between. CDR3 in DNA: TGTGCCAGCAGTTGGGTTCAGGGTAACTACAATGAGCAGTTCTTC. This gives the protein CASSWVQGNYNEQFF.

The genes are TRBV9 and TRBJ2-6; D possibly corresponds to TRBD1 (6 bases). Between the trimmed V and J ends, which lost 4 bases and 1 base, there was a span of 18 bases. The CDR3 has 18 amino acids. Germline CDR1 SGDLS, CDR2 YYNGEE. CDR3 residues: CASSFRQDYRSGANVLTF. The CDR3 DNA sequence: TGTGCCAGCAGCTTCAGACAGGATTACCGTTCTGGGGCCAACGTCCTGACTTTC.

The rearrangement links TRBV5-5 to TRBJ2-3, with 9 positions matching TRBD2. V trimming: 0 bases; J trimming: 1 base; junction bases outside the gene matches: 3. Germline V gene lookup returns CDR1 SGHKS and CDR2 YYEKEE (reference sequence). The CDR3 is 16 residues long. This chain's CDR3 is CASSLAIAGGTDTQYF. The DNA for the CDR3 is TGTGCCAGCAGCTTGGCGATAGCGGGGGGCACAGATACGCAGTATTTT.

The V and J genes are TRBV28 and TRBJ2-7, with TRBD1 identical over 9 bases. This CDR3 contains 15 residues. Trimming at V came to 10 bases and at J to 0 bases, leaving 10 bases not matched to a gene. CDR1 and CDR2 (germline): MDHEN, SYDVKM. In DNA, the CDR3 is TGTGCCACCATCCCGCAGACAGGGGGCTCCTACGAGCAGTACTTC. This translates into CATIPQTGGSYEQYF.

This clone appeared a few times. This rearrangement joins TRBV30 to TRBJ1-3, with 10 bases identical to TRBD1. This CDR3 contains 19 residues. The J segment lost 3 bases and the V segment lost 0 bases, leaving 14 bases of the junction unmatched. Germline CDR1 is GTSNPN and CDR2 is SVGIG (reference sequence). CDR3 loop: CAWSVLGGGQGVFGNTIYF. The CDR3 nucleotides are TGTGCCTGGAGTGTACTTGGCGGCGGACAGGGGGTTTTTGGAAACACCATATATTTT.

The V and J genes are TRBV7-9 and TRBJ2-5; D is uncertain. The CDR3 runs to 15 residues. The V gene lost 1 base and the J gene lost 2 bases, with 11 bases spanning the gap. The germline V gene has CDR1 SEHNR and CDR2 FQNEAQ (reference sequence). This chain's CDR3 is CASSLGNTIQETQYF. CDR3 DNA: TGTGCCAGCAGCTTAGGTAACACTATACAAGAGACCCAGTACTTC.

This sequence joins TRBV9 and TRBJ2-1; no clear D gene. The CDR3 spans 13 residues. From germline, CDR1 is SGDLS and CDR2 YYNGEE. V was pared by 9 bases and J by 3 bases, with 13 bases between. CDR3 residues: CAIAERHYNEQFF. In DNA, the CDR3 is TGTGCCATCGCGGAAAGGCACTACAATGAGCAGTTCTTC. Combining the CDR3 with reference TRBV9 and TRBJ2-1 gives the whole variable domain DSGVTQTPKHLITATGQRVTLRCSPRSGDLSVYWYQQSLDQGLQFLIQYYNGEERAKGNILERFSAQQFPDLHSELNLSSLELGDSALYFCAIAERHYNEQFFGPGTRLTVL.

The rearrangement joins TRBV9 to TRBJ2-1, with a possible D match to TRBD1 (5 bases). Germline lookup yields CDR1 SGDLS and CDR2 YYNGEE. This CDR3 is 14 amino acids long. Trimming took 2 bases from V and 9 from J, leaving 15 bases between them. This CDR3 reads CASSVGPSIREQFF. As DNA, the CDR3 is TGTGCCAGCAGCGTGGGGCCGTCGATACGTGAGCAGTTCTTC.

This chain connects TRBV3-1 (or the pseudogene TRBV3-2) to TRBJ1-1; weak D call: TRBD1 (5 bases). Trimming took 4 bases from V and 8 from J, leaving 14 bases between them. Germline V gene data show CDR1 as LGHDT and CDR2 as YNNKEL (reference sequence). This CDR3 has 13 residues. CDR3 region: CASSRLGGGEAFF. Written as DNA, the CDR3 is TGTGCCAGCAGCCGCCTTGGGGGGGGAGAAGCTTTCTTT.

This chain joins TRBV30 and TRBJ1-6; tentatively, D is TRBD1 (6 bases). The V gene lost 2 bases and the J gene lost 5 bases, with 7 bases spanning the gap. CDR3 length equals 13 residues. Germline CDR1 is GTSNPN and CDR2 is SVGIG (reference sequence). The DNA for the CDR3 is TGTGCCTGGAGTCAGGGGAATAATTCACCCCTCCACTTT. Protein sequence: CAWSQGNNSPLHF.

The chain has TRBV27 and TRBJ2-1; TRBD2 aligns across 8 bases. The junction had 5 bases not matched to a gene; V was cut back by 1 base and J by 6 bases. Germline-derived CDR1 and CDR2 are MNHEY and SMNVEV (reference sequence). The CDR3 totals 15 residues. CDR3 nucleotides: TGTGCCAGCAGTTTATTGAGGACTAGCCCCAATGAGCAGTTCTTC. Translated: CASSLLRTSPNEQFF.

The chain uses TRBV18 and TRBJ1-2; a weak D match, TRBD1 (5 bases). Germline lookup yields CDR1 KGHSH and CDR2 LQKENI. CDR3 length: 15 residues. V was trimmed by 5 bases and J by 4 bases, leaving 17 bases between them. In DNA form, the CDR3 reads TGTGCCAGCTCAACGGGGGGACGGCGAGCCTATGGCTACACCTTC. Translation: CASSTGGRRAYGYTF.